This entry describes one T cell receptor (beta chain). This clonotype appeared many times. Its antigen is not yet known. No base-level quality is on record; no much larger clone is a single base apart. Moderately to severely active disease, a Clinical Activity Score of at least 3, a NOSPECS grade of at least 4, and a duration under 3 months were present in ophthalmopathy patients. Patients with uncontrolled infections, other autoimmune diseases, pregnancy or lactation were excluded. Clinical symptoms, serum thyroxine and TRAb, thyroid ultrasound, and orbital computed tomography formed the basis for the diagnoses. PBMCs were separated from 8 to 10 ml of fresh peripheral blood using Ficoll-Paque density gradient centrifugation. Trizol reagent was used to extract total RNA, and RNA quality was then checked on an Agilent 2100 Bioanalyzer. The CDR3 spans 16 residues, from the cysteine through the phenylalanine. Only the CDR3 DNA is retained, 48 bases long and in frame from the first base. From V the trimming removes 1 base and from J it removes 1 base, while the gene matches leave 5 bases of the junction unaccounted for. Based on the germline V gene, the CDR1 and CDR2 sequences are LGHNA and YNFKEQ.

The TCR beta CDR3 regions were amplified from RNA transcripts. For the first round of RT-PCR on the TCR CDR3, the HTBI primer set was used together with the Qiagen OneStep RT-PCR kit. The libraries were constructed in a second round of multiplex PCR and then size-selected and purified. The libraries were sequenced on an Illumina HiSeq2000 using paired-end 100 bp reads. Per the authors' processing: SOAPnuke was used to process the raw data, removing reads that contained adapters or uncalled bases, had a mean Phred below 15, or lacked an exact match to the constant primer or identifier. COPE v1.2.5 was used to merge the high-quality paired reads, and each unique nucleotide sequence was defined as a clonotype. MiTCR v1.1 was used to align clonotypes to the IMGT TRBV, TRBD and TRBJ reference segments. Analysis was restricted to V-J combinations with a frequency above 0.0001, which covered about 99% of repertoires. A TCS score was defined as the ratio of F50 (clonal expansion) to E x V (chaos), with BLOSUM62-based TCRdist applied between CDR3 peptides within each V-J. Welch's t-statistics and random forest reduced just over 500 V-J features to 13, which were used in a naive Bayes classifier (R e1071). The public reads were reprocessed in TCRdb via fastp at Q25 and MiXCR, keeping in-frame beta chains. Every CDR3 protein is listed once, alongside the most common genes and DNA of its rows. The V and J calls were determined by TCRdb, not by the authors. The sample yields 300,000 to 450,000 distinct CDR3 sequences; 15% to 20% were counted once. Of the sample, roughly a sixth is held by the ten largest clones.

The entry originates in a study of T cells in Graves' hyperthyroidism and ophthalmopathy (dated by TCRdb to the late 2010s). Regarding the study in general: Peripheral blood was collected at initial diagnosis, before any treatment. The paper reports TCR Vbeta CDR3 sequencing of some 140 peripheral blood samples: approximately 43 ophthalmopathy, some 80 hyperthyroidism and some 17 progressor patients. A discovery cohort of about a hundred patients, 43 with Graves' ophthalmopathy and about 60 with stable Graves' hyperthyroidism, was used to find distinguishing TCR V-J signatures. The roughly 99 discovery patients were divided at random into training and test sets in a 7:3 ratio. In addition, the study compared T-cell repertoires in thyroid tissue and in blood from roughly six Graves' hyperthyroidism patients. After blood sampling, hyperthyroidism patients were treated with methimazole at a starting dose of 30 mg daily, and ophthalmopathy patients were treated with high-dose intravenous methylprednisolone. Prospective prediction of ophthalmopathy was tested in an independent validation cohort consisting of 18 hyperthyroidism patients and around 16 patients who later progressed to ophthalmopathy.

Broad study findings and their caveats: Sample size was not statistically predetermined, and investigators were not blinded to group allocation. Blood samples also contained most of the expanded thyroid clonotypes (frequency above 0.001), which suggests that blood repertoires may reflect thyroid immune responses. During validation, the model predicted progression to ophthalmopathy a median of around 7 months ahead of onset, with almost 71% sensitivity and around 73% specificity. A model built on a 13 V-J signature distinguished ophthalmopathy from stable hyperthyroidism, reaching 87.88% sensitivity and 81% to 83% specificity in cross-validation and 80%/75% in testing.

Material for sequencing was blood. The sequence is built from TRBV4-2 and TRBJ2-5; 8 bases in the middle match TRBD2. This sequence was found in a woman aged 40 to 50 with Graves' ophthalmopathy. The sequence in DNA is TGTGCCAGCAGCCAAGGCGATAGCGGGACCCAAGAGACCCAGTACTTC. This yields the protein CASSQGDSGTQETQYF.